This T cell receptor beta chain was recorded in a study of blood T cell repertoires in COVID-19 (dated by TCRdb to the early 2020s). A note on the overall study: Collaborator samples came from the United States, Italy and Spain and covered acute and convalescent phases of COVID-19. The material from the prospective study consisted of cDNA or gDNA derived from T cells, B-cell-depleted T cells, or PBMCs. The dataset comprised deeply sampled blood TCRbeta repertoires from subjects exposed to, actively infected with, or recovered from COVID-19. The repertoires were released in a freely available public database meant as a resource for research on the immune response to SARS-CoV-2. The samples were drawn from two sources: the first 160 participants of the ongoing ImmuneRACE study, and fewer than 1,500 subjects contributed by 6 global collaborators. Sample metadata almost always included a de-identified subject ID, COVID-19 status, age in years and sex. Where available, HLA class I and class II types were taken from metadata supplied by the sample provider and were not determined by assay-based typing.

Study-level results and caveats: How much clinical and demographic metadata was included differed by source and by participant, and the metadata was provided uncurated.

CDR1 and CDR2 are drawn from the germline V gene (reference sequence): SGHNT, YYREEE. The CDR3 measures 15 amino acids from cysteine to phenylalanine. Left in the record is the CDR3 DNA by itself, 45 bases read in frame from the first base. Cut back by 3 bases and 4 bases, the V and J ends lie 16 bases apart. In the prospective study, participants were roughly 18 to 90 years old, resided in about two dozen geographic areas of the United States, and were enrolled through a virtual design. In the prospective study, participants were assigned to cohorts based on the clinical history participants reported in a screening survey and a study questionnaire. For ImmuneRACE Cohort 3, a participant was defined as recovered based on two consecutive negative NP/OP PCR tests, clearance by a healthcare professional, or resolution of symptoms. In the prospective study, mobile phlebotomists collected whole blood, serum and a nasopharyngeal or oropharyngeal swab from each participant. Participants in the prospective study had the option to provide additional blood draws and questionnaires over an approximately 2-month period. Before DNA extraction, blood samples from the prospective study were shipped at room temperature or frozen.

Comment on this clone: Its recognized antigen is unknown. One base away there is no much larger clone; base qualities are not given.

TCRbeta CDR3 regions were amplified from genomic DNA by means of the immunoSEQ Assay, a bias-controlled multiplex PCR. In the original analysis: The number of nucleated cells in each sample was estimated from the amplification of reference gene primers within the assay. To quantify the absolute abundance of each unique TCRbeta CDR3 rearrangement, sequence reads were collapsed and filtered. For each sample, productive Simpson clonality was calculated by taking the square root of Simpson's diversity index across productive rearrangements. Not all clones reach the TCRdb copy of this immuneACCESS table, which keeps in-frame sequences only. Checked studies attribute under half of the gap to unresolved V genes and leave the rest unexplained. That table furnishes V, J and clone size, whereas the DNA furnished D and trimming. This sample has a few hundred thousand clones in its table, and approximately 90% of those were observed once. Around 7.9% of the sample rests with the top ten.

The sequenced material came from PBMCs or T cells enriched from blood (not recorded which). This receptor was obtained from a woman aged 60-75 years who had recovered from COVID-19. The rearranged segments are TRBV5-4 and TRBJ1-2; the D gene cannot be named for sure. This receptor carries the CDR3 CASSSSQALSYGYTF. The DNA sequence reads TGTGCCAGCAGCTCAAGTCAGGCCCTCAGCTATGGCTACACCTTC.